Shown below are 12 T cell receptor beta chains from a single sample sequenced in a study of blood T cells in healthy people across ages. With a J-beta primer mix and a sample-barcoded 5' primer, a second PCR ran 7 to 11 cycles. Each CDR3 protein gets one entry after TCRdb re-called the 5' RACE reads with MiXCR. The sample lists hundreds of thousands of distinct CDR3 sequences, 40% to 50% occurring once. The sequencing sample was made of blood. The source of these receptors is a man in his fifties or sixties in good health.

V usage is TRBV18 and J usage is TRBJ1-2; TRBD1 might be the D (6 bases). Germline CDR1 reads KGHSH; CDR2 reads LQKENI. This CDR3 comprises 17 residues. The V end lost 0 bases, the J end lost 1 base, and 15 bases lay between the germline ends. This CDR3 reads CASSPPIRTEDNYGYTF. Here the CDR3 DNA reads TGTGCCAGCTCACCACCGATACGGACAGAAGATAACTATGGCTACACCTTC.

The genes are TRBV7-9 and TRBJ2-7; unclear D gene. This CDR3 is built from 13 residues. CDR1 is SEHNR, CDR2 FQNEAQ, per germline (reference sequence). V was trimmed by 2 bases and J by 4 bases, leaving 9 bases between them. The CDR3 spells CASSLHDGYEQYF. CDR3 sequence (DNA): TGTGCCAGCAGCTTACACGACGGGTACGAGCAGTACTTC.

The genes are TRBV20-1 and TRBJ2-1; 9 nucleotides agree with TRBD1. The V gene's germline CDR1 is DFQATT and CDR2 SNEGSKA (reference sequence). The J segment lost 6 bases and the V segment lost 3 bases, leaving 9 bases of the junction unmatched. The CDR3 is 15 amino acids. The CDR3 bases are TGCAGTGCTAGCGCCGGGACAGGGACTGTCAATGAGCAGTTCTTC. Translated, it gives CSASAGTGTVNEQFF.

The chain is built from TRBV4-3 and TRBJ2-7, with D perhaps TRBD2 (5 bases). The CDR3 loop spans 15 amino acids. Germline CDR1 reads LGHNA; CDR2 reads YSLEER. The V gene lost 0 bases and the J gene lost 6 bases, with 15 bases spanning the gap. The CDR3 reads CASSQDEGSKREQYF. The CDR3 DNA follows: TGCGCCAGCAGCCAAGATGAAGGGAGCAAACGCGAGCAGTACTTC.

This chain uses TRBV5-1 with TRBJ2-5; unclear D gene. Trimming took off 2 bases at V and 3 bases at J, with 14 bases between the two ends. The V gene's germline CDR1 is SGHRS and CDR2 YFSETQ. There are 15 residues in the CDR3. For the CDR3, the DNA is TGCGCCAGCAGCTTAGACGGAACTTCTAAAGAGACCCAGTACTTC. It yields the protein CASSLDGTSKETQYF.

The V and J genes are TRBV20-1 and TRBJ1-4, with 7 bases fitting TRBD1. The CDR3 extends over 14 amino acids. Losses at the gene ends were 6 bases for V and 2 bases for J; bases not matched to a gene: 6. Germline V lookup: CDR1 DFQATT, CDR2 SNEGSKA (reference sequence). DNA for the CDR3: TGCAGTGCAAGAAGGGGGCACACTAATGAAAAACTGTTTTTT. Translated, it gives CSARRGHTNEKLFF.

The chain links TRBV28 to TRBJ2-7; D unclear. The germline V gene encodes CDR1 MDHEN and CDR2 SYDVKM. This CDR3 is 14 amino acids long. Trimming took off 8 bases at V and 2 bases at J, with 16 bases between the two ends. The CDR3 nucleotides read TGTGCCAGCCGCTCGGAGACACCCACCTACGAGCAGTACTTC. Encoded protein: CASRSETPTYEQYF.

The chain recombines TRBV28 with TRBJ2-1, with 11 bases that match TRBD2. Germline V gene data show CDR1 as MDHEN and CDR2 as SYDVKM. Trimming removed 6 bases from V and 5 bases from J; junction bases left unmatched: 12. The CDR3 has 17 amino acids. This CDR3 is CASSVRLAGTAHNEQFF. The CDR3 region has the DNA TGTGCCAGCAGCGTGAGACTAGCGGGGACAGCTCACAATGAGCAGTTCTTC.

The genes are TRBV4-3 and TRBJ2-1, with 7 bases matching TRBD1. The CDR3 covers 16 residues. Germline CDR1 reads LGHNA; CDR2 reads YSLEER. With 1 base clipped from V and 8 bases from J, the junction kept 11 bases outside the gene matches. CDR3 residues: CASSQGRDRVVDEQFF. The CDR3 bases are TGCGCCAGCAGCCAAGGCCGGGACAGAGTTGTGGATGAGCAGTTCTTC.

The chain uses TRBV7-2 and TRBJ2-7; D tentatively fits TRBD1 or TRBD2 (5 bases each). Germline V gives CDR1 SGHTA, CDR2 FQGNSA. This CDR3 has 14 residues. Trimming cost V 7 bases and J 4 bases, with 17 bases left between them. The CDR3 DNA sequence: TGTGCCAGCAAAAGGAGAGGGGACGCTTACGAGCAGTACTTC. Protein product: CASKRRGDAYEQYF.

CDR3 DNA sequence: TGTGCCAGCAGCGACCAAAGGGGGGTTAGTTCACCCCTCCACTTT. Translation gives CASSDQRGVSSPLHF. The chain links TRBV13 to TRBJ1-6, with D possibly being TRBD1 (6 bases). Germline CDR1 reads PRHDT; CDR2 reads FYEKMQ (reference sequence). Trimming pared 5 bases from V and 9 bases from J, leaving 17 bases between. CDR3 length: 15 residues.

The chain links TRBV30 to TRBJ1-2; D not resolved. Germline values: CDR1 GTSNPN, CDR2 SVGIG (reference sequence). CDR3 length: 14 residues. Trimming took off 0 bases at V and 7 bases at J, with 15 bases between the two ends. CDR3 nucleotides: TGTGCCTGGAGTGTCGTTGAAGGCGGAGCTGGCTACACCTTC. Encoded protein: CAWSVVEGGAGYTF.